This T cell receptor (beta chain) appears in the sequencing data of a study of cytomegalovirus exposure and HLA in healthy donors. General observations from the study: Researchers reported in a later analysis that a missense DCLRE1C variant was tied to TCR beta V- and J-gene trimming.

PCR amplification relied on 60 Vbeta primers (plus 13 Jbeta primers). Sequencing was performed with immunoSEQ multiplex PCR; in TCRdb, only in-frame clones are kept and a portion is missing. The data contain about 130,000 clones, around 72% of them singletons. Concerning this clone itself: Its matching antigen is unknown.

CDR1 is PRHDT and CDR2 is FYEKMQ in the germline V gene (reference sequence). Losses at the gene ends were 5 bases for V and 1 base for J; bases not matched to a gene: 4. The length of the CDR3 is 14 residues. The material sequenced was PBMCs. The J gene is TRBJ2-7, the V gene TRBV13, with TRBD1 matching 8 bases. This TCR came from a man aged 25 to 40 in good health and CMV-seronegative. CDR3 sequence reads: CASSAGGASYEQYF. The DNA for the CDR3 is TGTGCCAGCAGCGCAGGGGGCGCATCCTACGAGCAGTACTTC.